This TCR beta chain was sequenced for a study of blood T cell repertoires in COVID-19 (dated by TCRdb to 2020 to 2022). Notes on the research overall: Samples covering the acute and convalescent phases of COVID-19 were provided by collaborators in the United States, Italy and Spain. The material from the prospective study consisted of cDNA or gDNA derived from T cells, B-cell-depleted T cells, or PBMCs. The dataset comprised deeply sampled blood TCRbeta repertoires from subjects exposed to, actively infected with, or recovered from COVID-19. A freely available public database, intended as a resource for researchers studying the immune response to SARS-CoV-2, is where the repertoires were released. The samples were drawn from the first 160 participants of the ongoing ImmuneRACE study and from more than 1,000 subjects provided by 6 global collaborators. Nearly every sample came with metadata listing a de-identified subject ID, COVID-19 status, age in years and sex. HLA class I and class II types, where available, came from metadata supplied by the sample provider rather than from assay-based typing.

The immunoSEQ Assay, a bias-controlled multiplex PCR, was used to amplify TCRbeta CDR3 regions from genomic DNA. Per the authors' processing: The number of nucleated cells in each sample was estimated by amplification of reference gene primers within the assay. To quantify the absolute abundance of each unique TCRbeta CDR3 rearrangement, sequence reads were collapsed and filtered. For each sample, productive Simpson clonality was calculated by taking the square root of Simpson's diversity index across productive rearrangements. Drawn from immuneACCESS, this table holds only the in-frame rearrangements with V and J called that TCRdb kept. Clones are partly lost; checked studies trace under half to an unresolved V gene and leave the rest unexplained. The V and J calls and clone size were taken over from that table, and D and trimming were inferred from the DNA. The sample records around 100,000 clones, 70% to 90% of which are singletons. The ten biggest clones cover around 3.5% of the sample.

What the authors observed across the whole study: Clinical and demographic metadata were provided uncurated, with the amount varying by source and participant.

Collaborating institutions collected whole blood in K2EDTA tubes following their own protocols. For TCRbeta analysis, collaborators shipped samples in one of three forms: frozen whole blood, isolated PBMCs, or DNA extracted from either of those sample types. Compared with germline, V lacks 1 base and J lacks 4 bases; bases without a gene match: 17. CDR1 and CDR2, per the germline V gene, are SGDLS and YYNGEE. There are 20 amino acids in the CDR3, from cysteine to phenylalanine inclusive. Of all the DNA, just the CDR3 is kept, 60 bases in frame from base 1. With respect to this clone: The specificity of this receptor is unknown. Base qualities were left out, and no much larger clone turns up one base away.

The rearranged chain carries TRBV9 and TRBJ2-6; 7 bases in between match TRBD1. Input material: peripheral blood. The source of this sequence is a human donor in a cohort sampled during active COVID-19. The encoded CDR3 is CASSVLPFTRTGAGANVLTF. In nucleotide form, the sequence is TGTGCCAGCAGCGTACTCCCGTTTACCAGAACAGGGGCCGGGGCCAACGTCCTGACTTTC.